This TCR beta chain stems from a study of T cell changes during pregnancy in multiple sclerosis. Sequencing used immunoSEQ multiplex PCR; TCRdb keeps in-frame clones, though not all of them. This table holds about 120,000 clones, 85% to 95% found once. There are 16 residues in the CDR3. Germline CDR1 PRHDT, CDR2 FYEKMQ (reference sequence). Trimming shortened V by 3 bases and J by 1 base, and 15 bases separated the two germline ends. Sequenced material: peripheral blood, taken before pregnancy. The TCR comes from a female donor with multiple sclerosis, enrolled in a pregnancy study. J is TRBJ1-1 and V is TRBV13; weak D call: TRBD1 (6 bases). The CDR3, as DNA: TGTGCCAGCAGCTTCGCCAGGGGCTGGGGGAACACTGAAGCTTTCTTT. Translating gives CASSFARGWGNTEAFF.